The source of this TCR beta chain is a study of regulatory T cells in long-lasting Graves disease. Whole-study findings and limits: Persistent Graves' patients possessed reduced TCR diversity relative to recently diagnosed ones.

As concerns this clonotype: Antigen specificity is unknown.

This CDR3 region has 17 residues. With 4 bases clipped from V and 6 bases from J, the junction kept 13 bases outside the gene matches. The germline V gene encodes CDR1 LGHDT and CDR2 YNNKEL (reference sequence). Researchers made TCR beta libraries by using iRepertoire HTBI primers and running Arm-PCR on CDR3 regions. TCRdb redid the calling of the multiplex PCR reads with MiXCR, one entry per CDR3 protein. The table has more than 350,000 distinct CDR3 sequences, more than 12% seen once. Documented time point: newly diagnosed GD, antithyroid drugs for less than 3 months. Researchers made the TCR library from RNA that was extracted from PBMCs. A blood draw put around 9 milliliters of peripheral blood into EDTA tubes. These data also featured in a second study, about T cells in Graves' hyperthyroidism and ophthalmopathy.

Sequenced material: peripheral blood mononuclear cells (PBMCs), taken at new diagnosis, from a patient treated with antithyroid drugs. J is TRBJ2-3 and V is TRBV3-1; 10 bases agree with TRBD2. The receptor was isolated from a woman aged 25 to 39 with Graves disease. The CDR3 coding sequence is TGTGCCAGCAGCCCCGAAGCGGGAGGGCCTATAAAGGATACGCAGTATTTT. Translating it yields CASSPEAGGPIKDTQYF.